Listed here are 24 T cell receptor beta chains from one sample, sequenced in a study of human T cells and chemical hapten exposure. TCRdb recomputed calls from the RACE reads with MiXCR, one row per CDR3 protein. The table has roughly 380,000 distinct CDR3 sequences, nearly 6.5% seen once; the top ten hold about 5.6%. Time point given: patch test 2, 6 weeks after DPC sensitization. The treatment denotes: therapeutic diphenylcyclopropenone sensitization with weekly scalp DPC. The input for sequencing was whole blood, taken in connection with sensitization to the hapten diphenylcyclopropenone (DPC). The source is a woman under 30 with alopecia areata. Some clones in this sample may be carry-over from other donors' samples.

The rearrangement links TRBV16 to TRBJ1-2; TRBD1 might be the D (5 bases). Germline-derived CDR1 and CDR2 are KGHSY and FQNENV. This CDR3 spans 15 amino acids. Trimming cost V 2 bases and J 4 bases, with 14 bases left between them. The CDR3 DNA follows: TGTGCCAGCAGCCAACCAGGGATGGGCTTCTATGGCTACACCTTC. As protein: CASSQPGMGFYGYTF.

This clonotype has only a few counts. The gene calls are TRBV4-1 and TRBJ2-1; the match to TRBD1 covers 8 bases. The CDR3 runs 16 residues. Germline lookup yields CDR1 MGHRA and CDR2 YSYEKL. V lost 4 bases to trimming and J lost 7 bases; unmatched junction nucleotides: 12. The CDR3 coding sequence is TGCGCCAGCAGCCCTTTCATGGTACAGGGGGTAAATGAGCAGTTCTTC. It codes for CASSPFMVQGVNEQFF.

The chain employs TRBV4-2 and TRBJ2-7, with D perhaps TRBD1 (6 bases). The CDR3 totals 17 residues. V was clipped by 3 bases and J by 3 bases, with 21 bases between them. CDR1 is LGHNA and CDR2 is YNFKEQ in the germline V gene. The CDR3 DNA follows: TGTGCCAGCAGCCAGGAGACAGGAGAACAAGCAGGCTACGAGCAGTACTTC. This encodes CASSQETGEQAGYEQYF.

In its sample, this clonotype was seen many times. The chain employs TRBV10-3 and TRBJ1-1, with D hard to call. Germline V lookup: CDR1 ENHRY, CDR2 SYGVKD. The CDR3 is 12 amino acids. V lost 4 bases and J 7 bases, leaving 10 bases between the germline ends. In nucleotides, the CDR3 is TGTGCCATCAGTGTCGACGGAGGTGAAGCTTTCTTT. This translates into CAISVDGGEAFF.

This clonotype has ten or more counts. The genes are TRBV29-1 and TRBJ2-1, with D hard to call. Trimming removed 4 bases from V and 3 bases from J, with 4 bases in between. The CDR3 length is 11 residues. Germline CDR1 reads SQVTM; CDR2 reads ANQGSEA. Written as DNA, the CDR3 is TGCAGCGTTGTAAGCTACAATGAGCAGTTCTTC. Translated, it gives CSVVSYNEQFF.

This clonotype has a handful of counts. The rearrangement uses TRBV7-2 and TRBJ1-6; possible D gene TRBD1, 6 bases. V was trimmed by 5 bases and J by 8 bases, leaving 16 bases between them. Germline lookup yields CDR1 SGHTA and CDR2 FQGNSA. The CDR3 contains 15 residues. The chain's CDR3 is CASSGYRVRDSPLHF. DNA of the CDR3: TGTGCCAGCAGCGGCTACAGGGTGCGCGATTCACCCCTCCACTTT.

Ten or more counts support this clonotype. The rearrangement joins TRBV6-5 to TRBJ1-1; D uncertain. CDR3 length: 14 amino acids. The V end lost 2 bases, the J end lost 4 bases, and 11 bases lay between the germline ends. The germline V gene encodes CDR1 MNHEY and CDR2 SVGAGI. The CDR3 region is CASSYAHTGTEAFF. CDR3 in DNA: TGTGCCAGCAGTTACGCCCACACGGGCACTGAAGCTTTCTTT.

This clonotype has at least ten counts. The chain carries TRBV2 and TRBJ1-6; no clear D gene. Germline CDR1 SNHLY, CDR2 FYNNEI. Trimming removed 7 bases at V and 5 bases at J, with 9 bases between. This CDR3 is 13 amino acids long. CDR3: CASNLRDNSPLHF. Here the CDR3 DNA reads TGTGCCAGCAATTTACGGGATAATTCACCCCTCCACTTT.

The sample holds a few counts of this clonotype. This chain connects TRBV12-3 or TRBV12-4 to TRBJ2-5; D assignment may be TRBD1 or TRBD2 (5 bases each). Trimming shortened V by 2 bases and J by 5 bases, and 12 bases separated the two germline ends. The CDR3 totals 14 residues. For the CDR3, the DNA is TGTGCCAGCAGTTTATGGGACCGTCCGGAGACCCAGTACTTC. Amino acid sequence: CASSLWDRPETQYF.

This clonotype was seen a few times. The chain employs TRBV2 and TRBJ2-7, with TRBD2 matching 10 bases. This CDR3 has 14 residues. The junction had 3 bases not matched to a gene; V was cut back by 4 bases and J by 3 bases. Looked up from germline, CDR1 is SNHLY and CDR2 is FYNNEI. The CDR3 loop is CASSAGTSDYEQYF. Here the CDR3 DNA reads TGTGCCAGCAGTGCCGGGACTAGCGACTACGAGCAGTACTTC.

This clonotype was picked up many times. The genes are TRBV7-9 and TRBJ1-1, with D possibly TRBD1 on 6 matching bases. V shed 8 bases and J shed 4 bases, with 17 bases lying between them. Germline CDR1 reads SEHNR; CDR2 reads FQNEAQ (reference sequence). This CDR3 comprises 14 residues. Here the CDR3 reads CASVGSGGGTEAFF. The CDR3 DNA is TGTGCCAGCGTCGGCAGCGGGGGCGGCACTGAAGCTTTCTTT. The full variable domain, rest sourced from reference TRBV7-9 and TRBJ1-1, is DTGVSQNPRHKITKRGQNVTFRCDPISEHNRLYWYRQTLGQGPEFLTYFQNEAQLEKSRLLSDRFSAERPKGSFSTLEIQRTEQGDSAMYLCASVGSGGGTEAFFGQGTRLTVV.

This clonotype was counted many times. This chain connects TRBV6-1 to TRBJ2-7; D is possibly TRBD1 or TRBD2 (6 bases each). Trimming took off 3 bases at V and 6 bases at J, with 15 bases between the two ends. The CDR3 totals 14 residues. Germline-derived CDR1 and CDR2 are MNHNS and SASEGT. CDR3 sequence (DNA): TGTGCCAGCAGTGACTTACAGGGAGGTGGCGAGCAGTACTTC. Residues: CASSDLQGGGEQYF.

This rearrangement joins TRBV6-2 or TRBV6-3 to TRBJ1-1; the D is unclear. Trimming pared 2 bases from V and 1 base from J, leaving 11 bases between. Germline V lookup: CDR1 MNHEY, CDR2 SVGEGT. The CDR3 runs 15 residues. The CDR3 is CASSYMGLQNTEAFF. The DNA for the CDR3 is TGTGCCAGCAGTTACATGGGCCTGCAGAACACTGAAGCTTTCTTT.

This clonotype was seen many times. This rearrangement joins TRBV7-2 to TRBJ1-1; D gene ambiguous. With 5 bases removed from V and 0 bases from J, the gap between germline ends came to 7 bases. In germline, CDR1 is SGHTA, CDR2 FQGNSA. The CDR3 contains 13 residues. The DNA of the CDR3 is TGTGCCAGCAGCCCGCATATGAACACTGAAGCTTTCTTT. It yields the protein CASSPHMNTEAFF.

This clonotype was detected only a few times. The rearrangement joins TRBV5-1 to TRBJ2-5; D is ambiguous. The CDR3 covers 15 residues. Looked up from germline, CDR1 is SGHRS and CDR2 is YFSETQ. Between the trimmed V and J ends, which lost 2 bases and 5 bases, there was a span of 16 bases. CDR3 sequence (DNA): TGCGCCAGCAGCTTTGGGCGGCCGTCGGAGGAGACCCAGTACTTC. This translates into CASSFGRPSEETQYF.

This clonotype was detected many times. The V call is TRBV29-1, the J call TRBJ1-4, with 7 nucleotides matching TRBD1. Germline values: CDR1 SQVTM, CDR2 ANQGSEA. V trimming: 4 bases; J trimming: 8 bases; junction bases outside the gene matches: 7. The CDR3 consists of 13 residues. The CDR3: CSVVSRGDEKLFF. CDR3 bases: TGCAGCGTTGTGTCCAGGGGGGACGAAAAACTGTTTTTT. Based on the CDR3 plus reference TRBV29-1 and TRBJ1-4, the full variable domain is SAVISQKPSRDICQRGTSLTIQCQVDSQVTMMFWYRQQPGQSLTLIATANQGSEATYESGFVIDKFPISRPNLTFSTLTVSNMSPEDSSIYLCSVVSRGDEKLFFGSGTQLSVL.

At least ten counts were recorded for this clonotype. The rearrangement uses TRBV2 and TRBJ1-5; no clear D gene. V lost 10 bases and J lost 4, with 14 bases in between. Germline loops: CDR1 SNHLY, CDR2 FYNNEI. This CDR3 comprises 13 residues. CDR3 DNA sequence: TGTGCCACACATCCGTCTAGGAATCAGCCCCAGCATTTT. Translating gives CATHPSRNQPQHF.

The gene calls are TRBV29-1 and TRBJ2-3; no clear D. CDR3 length: 14 amino acids. With 4 bases removed from V and 1 base from J, the gap between germline ends came to 12 bases. Germline CDR1 SQVTM, CDR2 ANQGSEA. CDR3 sequence (DNA): TGCAGCGTTGGACCTCTCTGGGGCACAGATACGCAGTATTTT. Translation: CSVGPLWGTDTQYF.

This clonotype was picked up many times. The chain couples TRBV5-1 to TRBJ1-2, with 8 nucleotides matching TRBD1. This CDR3 contains 15 residues. From germline, CDR1 is SGHRS and CDR2 YFSETQ. Trimming at V came to 4 bases and at J to 3 bases, leaving 8 bases not matched to a gene. The CDR3 region is CASSQGAPVDYGYTF. The CDR3 DNA is TGCGCCAGCAGCCAGGGGGCGCCGGTGGACTATGGCTACACCTTC.

The genes are TRBV14 and TRBJ2-2; 9 nucleotides agree with TRBD1. Trimming took 0 bases from V and 10 from J; bases not matched to a gene: 12. Germline assignment: CDR1 SGHDN and CDR2 FVKESK. CDR3 length: 17 amino acids. The CDR3 sequence: CASSQDLFGGQGQELFF. DNA of the CDR3: TGTGCCAGCAGCCAAGATCTCTTTGGGGGACAGGGTCAGGAGCTGTTTTTT.

The chain combines TRBV6-6 with TRBJ2-7; possible D gene TRBD2, 5 bases. CDR3 length equals 15 residues. Germline CDR1 is MNHNY and CDR2 is SVGAGI (reference sequence). The V gene lost 6 bases and the J gene lost 0 bases, with 15 bases spanning the gap. CDR3 residues: CASRLLALSSYEQYF. As DNA, the CDR3 is TGTGCCAGCAGGCTCCTAGCACTGAGCTCCTACGAGCAGTACTTC.

The chain employs TRBV7-2 and TRBJ1-2; TRBD1 aligns across 8 bases. The CDR3 loop spans 17 amino acids. Trimming at V came to 2 bases and at J to 7 bases, leaving 15 bases not matched to a gene. CDR1 and CDR2 from the germline V gene are SGHTA and FQGNSA. The CDR3 region is CASSLFGQGAEERGYTF. The CDR3 bases are TGTGCCAGCAGCTTATTTGGGCAGGGGGCAGAGGAACGTGGCTACACCTTC.

In its sample, this clonotype was seen a few times. The gene calls are TRBV6-1 and TRBJ2-3, with TRBD2 matching over 8 bases. The CDR3 contains 15 residues. The junction had 8 bases not matched to a gene; V was cut back by 8 bases and J by 1 base. Germline-derived CDR1 and CDR2 are MNHNS and SASEGT. CDR3 in DNA: TGTGCCAGCGGCAGCAAAGCGGGGGGCACAGATACGCAGTATTTT. Encoded protein: CASGSKAGGTDTQYF.

This clonotype was seen a handful of times. V and J are TRBV7-2 and TRBJ2-2, with 9 bases aligning to TRBD1. Germline CDR1 reads SGHTA; CDR2 reads FQGNSA. The CDR3 is made up of 16 amino acids. V shed 5 bases, J shed 6 bases, and the junction held 10 bases outside the gene matches. CDR3 amino acids: CASSPGTGFGAGELFF. The CDR3 DNA is TGTGCCAGCAGCCCCGGGACAGGGTTTGGGGCCGGGGAGCTGTTTTTT.